What follows is one TCR beta chain and its context. This clone was counted a few times. It lacks a known antigen. Base qualities were left out, and no much larger clone turns up one base away. A single peripheral blood draw of about 116 mL on average was collected from each donor into heparinised tubes. Using a panel that included CD45RO, CCR7, CD25, CD127, CD95 and CD27, naive, central memory, regulatory and stem cell-like memory CD4+ T cells were sorted on a BD FACSAria II. Purity was above 95% for every sorted population. PBMCs were isolated immediately by Lymphoprep density gradient centrifugation and stained directly without culture. To minimize batch effects, samples were stained and sorted in pairs, one healthy donor with one patient per experiment. The entire isolated RNA was reverse transcribed using the High Capacity cDNA Reverse Transcription Kit, and thus expressed TCRB transcripts were sequenced. Naive, central memory and regulatory T cell samples underwent deep immunoSEQ sequencing, averaging about 3.57 million total reads per sample. After sorted cells were lysed in RLT buffer, RNA was extracted with DNase-treated RNeasy Micro or Mini kits, with the choice depending on cell number. Each cell subset was processed on its own to prevent cross-contamination, while patient and healthy donor samples were processed together. The immunoSEQ multiplex PCR was used to amplify TCRB sequences from cDNA, generating 87-bp fragments that spanned the CDR3 region. Amplicons were sequenced on the Illumina HiSeq platform. Under the source paper's analysis protocol: Synthetic template baselines were used to correct PCR bias computationally, reads within Hamming distance 2 were collapsed, and singletons that could not be merged were discarded. Reads were aligned against IMGT so that V, D and J genes, CDR3 length and insertions or deletions at six rearrangement sites could be assigned. Within each subset, clonotype counts were normalized to sorted cell number, and only after that were true diversity and Gini coefficients computed with the tcR R package. The overlap coefficient, calculated on TCRB nucleotide sequences, was used to measure repertoire sharing. Out-of-frame TCRB sequences from naive cells were analyzed to stand in for the pre-selection repertoire. The table was pulled from immuneACCESS by TCRdb, which kept in-frame rearrangements only. Such tables lose some clones; where checked, under half of the loss comes from unresolved V genes, and the rest has no known cause. D and trimming were read from the DNA, whereas the V and J calls and clone size are those reported in that table. Counted in this sample were hundreds of thousands of clones; roughly 13% of them appeared once. Around 0.04% of the sample goes to the ten largest clones.

The data originate from a study of beta chain features in type 1 diabetes (dated by TCRdb to the late 2010s). For the wider study: Patients and healthy donors did not differ in mean age, gender distribution, total cell number or subset yield. Across all samples, about 110 million sorted cells were examined, and cell number per subset correlated strongly with RNA yield. The study compared TCRB repertoires of sorted circulating CD4+ T cell subsets between recently diagnosed type 1 diabetes patients and matched healthy donors. Naive and central memory subsets were obtained from all 30 or so donors, but regulatory and stem cell-like memory subsets were isolated from only 8 patients and roughly eight healthy donors. The study at large found these results: A moderate but significant shortening of TCRB CDR3 length was observed in type 1 diabetes patients in all four CD4+ subsets. HLA sub-analyses involved small numbers of individuals, so any influence of HLA type on TCRB rearrangement remained unresolved. PCR may preferentially amplify shorter templates, but because patient and control samples were amplified and corrected together, any resulting skew would affect both groups equally. At VDJ recombination sites, type 1 diabetes patients had fewer insertions and more deleted nucleotides, which implies abnormalities in thymic rearrangement. Because cDNA rather than genomic DNA was sequenced, highly expressing activated cells could have been over-represented, although no difference in activation and CD3 levels was found between groups. The naive, central memory and regulatory TCRB repertoires appeared to resemble one another more closely among patients than among healthy donors.

Sequences were obtained from naive CD4+ T cells from blood. The cell subset or site label on this specimen signifies: true naive CD4+ T cells. This clonotype was sampled from a man between 18 and 29 years old with type 1 diabetes.

The nucleotides read TGCGCCAGCAGCTTGGGTATGGAAACCAATGAGCAGTTCTTC. The translation is CASSLGMETNEQFF. The chain links TRBV5-1 with TRBJ2-1; no confident D gene assignment can be made. The CDR3, from cysteine to phenylalanine, totals 14 residues. The read is trimmed to its CDR3 DNA, 42 bases read in frame from base 1. CDR1 SGHRS and CDR2 YFSETQ are derived from the germline V gene. A distance of 10 bases separates the germline ends of V and J, which lose 0 bases and 6 bases respectively.